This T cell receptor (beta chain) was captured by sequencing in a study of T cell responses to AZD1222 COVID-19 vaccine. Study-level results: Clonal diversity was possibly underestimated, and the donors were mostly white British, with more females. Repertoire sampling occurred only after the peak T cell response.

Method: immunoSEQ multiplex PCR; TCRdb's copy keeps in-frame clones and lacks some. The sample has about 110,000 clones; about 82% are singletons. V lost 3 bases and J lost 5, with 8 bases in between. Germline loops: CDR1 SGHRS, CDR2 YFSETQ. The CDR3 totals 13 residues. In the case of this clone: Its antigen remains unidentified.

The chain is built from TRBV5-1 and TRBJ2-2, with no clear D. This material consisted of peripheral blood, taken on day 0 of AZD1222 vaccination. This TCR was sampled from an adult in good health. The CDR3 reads CASSWAQTGELFF. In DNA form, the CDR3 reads TGCGCCAGCAGCTGGGCCCAGACCGGGGAGCTGTTTTTT.